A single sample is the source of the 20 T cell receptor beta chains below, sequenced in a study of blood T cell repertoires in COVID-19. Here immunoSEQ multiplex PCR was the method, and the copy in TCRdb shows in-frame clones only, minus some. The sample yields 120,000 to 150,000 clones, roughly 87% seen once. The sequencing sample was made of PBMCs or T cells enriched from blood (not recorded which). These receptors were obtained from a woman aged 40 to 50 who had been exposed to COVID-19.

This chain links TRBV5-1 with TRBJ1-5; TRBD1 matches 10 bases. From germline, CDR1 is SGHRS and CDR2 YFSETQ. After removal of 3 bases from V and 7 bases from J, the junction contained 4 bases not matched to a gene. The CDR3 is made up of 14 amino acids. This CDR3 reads CASSSGTGVQPQHF. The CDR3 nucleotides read TGCGCCAGCAGCTCCGGGACAGGGGTCCAGCCCCAGCATTTT.

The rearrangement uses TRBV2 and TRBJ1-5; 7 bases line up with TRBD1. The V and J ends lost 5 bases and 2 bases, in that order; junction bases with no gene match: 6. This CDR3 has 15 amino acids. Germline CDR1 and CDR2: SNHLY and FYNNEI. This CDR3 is CASSQGGGGNQPQHF. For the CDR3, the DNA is TGTGCCAGCAGTCAAGGGGGCGGTGGCAATCAGCCCCAGCATTTT.

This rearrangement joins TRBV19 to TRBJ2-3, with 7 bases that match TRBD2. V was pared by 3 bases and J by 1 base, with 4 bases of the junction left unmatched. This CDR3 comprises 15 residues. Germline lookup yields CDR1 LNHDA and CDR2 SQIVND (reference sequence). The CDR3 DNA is TGTGCCAGTAGTATGGAGCGGGGCGGCACAGATACGCAGTATTTT. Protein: CASSMERGGTDTQYF. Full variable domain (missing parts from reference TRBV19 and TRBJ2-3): DGGITQSPKYLFRKEGQNVTLSCEQNLNHDAMYWYRQDPGQGLRLIYYSQIVNDFQKGDIAEGYSVSREKKESFPLTVTSAQKNPTAFYLCASSMERGGTDTQYFGPGTRLTVL.

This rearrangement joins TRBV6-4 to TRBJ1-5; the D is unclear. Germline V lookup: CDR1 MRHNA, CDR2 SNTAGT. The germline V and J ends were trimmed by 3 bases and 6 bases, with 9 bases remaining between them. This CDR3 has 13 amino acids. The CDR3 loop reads CASSELAGQPQHF. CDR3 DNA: TGTGCCAGCAGTGAGCTCGCAGGTCAGCCCCAGCATTTT.

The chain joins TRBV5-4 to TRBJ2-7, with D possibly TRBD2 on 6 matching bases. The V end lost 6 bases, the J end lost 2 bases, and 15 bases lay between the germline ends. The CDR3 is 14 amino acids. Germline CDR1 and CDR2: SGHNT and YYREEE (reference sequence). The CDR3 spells CASNRDSDTYEQYF. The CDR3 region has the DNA TGTGCCAGCAACCGGGACTCAGATACCTACGAGCAGTACTTC.

CDR3: CASSPGNSNQPQHF. CDR3 in DNA: TGCGCCAGCAGCCCCGGGAACAGCAATCAGCCCCAGCATTTT. This rearrangement joins TRBV4-1 to TRBJ1-5; unclear D gene. The CDR3 is 14 residues long. Germline values: CDR1 MGHRA, CDR2 YSYEKL. V gave up 4 bases and J gave up 1 base, with 8 bases separating them.

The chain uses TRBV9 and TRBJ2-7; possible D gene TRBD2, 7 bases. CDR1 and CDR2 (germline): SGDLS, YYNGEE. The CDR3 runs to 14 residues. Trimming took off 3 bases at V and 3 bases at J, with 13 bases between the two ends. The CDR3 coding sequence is TGTGCCAGCAGCGCTCCGGGGGGCGGCTACGAGCAGTACTTC. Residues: CASSAPGGGYEQYF.

CDR3 coding DNA: TGCGCCAGCAGCCTACCGACAAGCATGAACACTGAAGCTTTCTTT. Translation: CASSLPTSMNTEAFF. The chain carries TRBV4-1 and TRBJ1-1; D is ambiguous. The CDR3 is 15 amino acids. Per the germline V gene, CDR1 is MGHRA and CDR2 is YSYEKL. Trimming pared 4 bases from V and 0 bases from J, leaving 12 bases between.

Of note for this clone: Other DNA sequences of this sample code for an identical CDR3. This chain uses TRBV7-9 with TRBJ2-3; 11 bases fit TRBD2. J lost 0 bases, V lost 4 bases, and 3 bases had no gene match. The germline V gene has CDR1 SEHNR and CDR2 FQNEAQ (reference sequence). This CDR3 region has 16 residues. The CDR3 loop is CASSSGLAESTDTQYF. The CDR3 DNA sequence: TGTGCCAGCAGCTCGGGACTAGCGGAGAGCACAGATACGCAGTATTTT.

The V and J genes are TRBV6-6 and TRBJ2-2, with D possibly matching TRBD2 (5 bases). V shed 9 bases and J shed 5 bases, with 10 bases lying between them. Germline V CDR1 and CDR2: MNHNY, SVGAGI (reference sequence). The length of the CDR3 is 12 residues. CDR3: CASLLGTGELFF. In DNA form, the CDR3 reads TGTGCCAGTTTACTAGGGACCGGGGAGCTGTTTTTT.

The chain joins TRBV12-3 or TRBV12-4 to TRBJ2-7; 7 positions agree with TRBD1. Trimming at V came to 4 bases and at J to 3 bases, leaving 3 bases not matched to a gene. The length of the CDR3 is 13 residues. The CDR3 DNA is TGTGCCAGCAGTTACAGGGGATACTACGAGCAGTACTTC. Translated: CASSYRGYYEQYF.

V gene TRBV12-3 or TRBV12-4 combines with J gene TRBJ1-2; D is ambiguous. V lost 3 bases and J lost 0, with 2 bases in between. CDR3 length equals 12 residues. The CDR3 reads CASSFTNYGYTF. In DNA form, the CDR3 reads TGTGCCAGCAGTTTTACTAACTATGGCTACACCTTC.

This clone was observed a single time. The CDR3 protein is CASSRFDRVNTEAFF. The DNA for the CDR3 is TGTGCCAGCAGCCGTTTTGACAGGGTGAACACTGAAGCTTTCTTT. The V gene is TRBV7-8, the J gene TRBJ1-1, with 7 positions matching TRBD1. Trimming at V came to 5 bases and at J to 0 bases, leaving 6 bases not matched to a gene. Looked up from germline, CDR1 is SGHVS and CDR2 is FQNEAQ. The CDR3 is 15 amino acids.

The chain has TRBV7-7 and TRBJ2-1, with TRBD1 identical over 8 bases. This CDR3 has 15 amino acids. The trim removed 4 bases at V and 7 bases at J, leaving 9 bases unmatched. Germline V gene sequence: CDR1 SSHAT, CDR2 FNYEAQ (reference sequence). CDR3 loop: CASSSGQGWGNEQFF. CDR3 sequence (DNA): TGTGCCAGCAGCTCTGGACAGGGATGGGGAAATGAGCAGTTCTTC. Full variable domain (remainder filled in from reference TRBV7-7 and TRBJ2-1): GAGVSQSPRYKVTKRGQDVTLRCDPISSHATLYWYQQALGQGPEFLTYFNYEAQPDKSGLPSDRFSAERPEGSISTLTIQRTEQRDSAMYRCASSSGQGWGNEQFFGPGTRLTVL.

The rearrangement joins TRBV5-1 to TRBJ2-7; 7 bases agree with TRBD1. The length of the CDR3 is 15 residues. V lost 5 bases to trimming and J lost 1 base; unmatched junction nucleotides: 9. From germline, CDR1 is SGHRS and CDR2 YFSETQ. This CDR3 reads CASRPGPGQSYEQYF. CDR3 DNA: TGCGCCAGCAGACCCGGGCCGGGACAGTCCTACGAGCAGTACTTC.

As DNA, the CDR3 is TGTGCCAGCAGCTTAATGGCTGGCCCCTACAATGAGCAGTTCTTC. It codes for CASSLMAGPYNEQFF. The chain employs TRBV7-2 and TRBJ2-1; D uncertain. Per germline, CDR1 SGHTA and CDR2 FQGNSA. The V end was cut by 2 bases, the J end by 2 bases, with 10 bases between. The CDR3 is 15 residues long.

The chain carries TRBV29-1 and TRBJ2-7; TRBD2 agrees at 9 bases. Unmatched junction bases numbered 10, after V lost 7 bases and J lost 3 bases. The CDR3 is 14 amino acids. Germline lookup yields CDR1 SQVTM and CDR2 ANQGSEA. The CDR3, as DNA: TGCAGCGCCGGGGAGGCTAGCGGGATCTACGAGCAGTACTTC. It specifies CSAGEASGIYEQYF.

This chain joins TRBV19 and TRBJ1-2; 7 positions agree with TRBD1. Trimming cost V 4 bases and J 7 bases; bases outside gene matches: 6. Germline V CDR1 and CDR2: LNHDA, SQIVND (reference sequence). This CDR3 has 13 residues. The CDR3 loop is CASSTRQGGGYTF. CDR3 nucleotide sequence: TGTGCCAGTAGTACCCGACAGGGAGGTGGCTACACCTTC.

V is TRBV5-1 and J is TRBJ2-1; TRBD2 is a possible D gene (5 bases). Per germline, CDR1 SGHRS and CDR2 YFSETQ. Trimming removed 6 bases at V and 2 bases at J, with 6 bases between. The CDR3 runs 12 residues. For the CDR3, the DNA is TGCGCCAGCATGGGAGCCTACAATGAGCAGTTCTTC. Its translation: CASMGAYNEQFF.

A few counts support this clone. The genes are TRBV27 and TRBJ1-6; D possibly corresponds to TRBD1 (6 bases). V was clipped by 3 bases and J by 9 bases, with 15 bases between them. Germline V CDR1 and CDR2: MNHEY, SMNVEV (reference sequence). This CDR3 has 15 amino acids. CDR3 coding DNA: TGTGCCAGCAGTTTGTCGACAGGAGTCGGTTCACCCCTCCACTTT. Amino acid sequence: CASSLSTGVGSPLHF.